This entry is about one TCR beta chain. TCRdb re-derived calls from the reads in MiXCR, one entry per CDR3 protein. Of almost 550,000 distinct CDR3 sequences listed, 16% are singletons. The record originates from a study of T cell repertoires in cytomegalovirus infection. CDR3 length: 16 residues. The germline gives CDR1 SEHNR, CDR2 FQNEAQ (reference sequence). The V segment lost 5 bases and the J segment 5 bases; nucleotides outside the gene matches: 8. Sequenced material: CD8+ T cells from PBMCs. The genes are TRBV7-9 and TRBJ2-1; 11 bases align to TRBD2. This clonotype originated in a human donor in good health (CMV status not recorded). Some clones in this sample may be carry-over from other donors' samples. CDR3 sequence reads: CASSTSTSGADNEQFF. CDR3 bases: TGTGCCAGCAGCACTTCGACTAGCGGGGCGGACAATGAGCAGTTCTTC. Looking up the rest from reference TRBV7-9 and TRBJ2-1 gives the full variable domain: DTGVSQNPRHKITKRGQNVTFRCDPISEHNRLYWYRQTLGQGPEFLTYFQNEAQLEKSRLLSDRFSAERPKGSFSTLEIQRTEQGDSAMYLCASSTSTSGADNEQFFGPGTRLTVL.